These T cell receptor beta chains were read from a single sample in a study of neurological immune-mediated disorders. TCRdb recomputed calls from the 5' RACE reads with MiXCR, one row per CDR3 protein. The sample has under 100,000 distinct CDR3 sequences, 4.3% seen once. The sample consisted of PBMCs. These receptor sequences come from a woman aged 55-70 years with multiple sclerosis. CDR3s include the opening cysteine and the closing phenylalanine or tryptophan. The D gene is left open where the match is weak. Size is stated as once, few, many, or a class for an expanded clone.

v_call	clone_size	d_call	j_call	cdr3_aa	cdr3_nt
TRBV5-5	many	.	TRBJ2-6	CASPRTGQSSGANVLTF	TGTGCCAGCCCCAGAACAGGCCAGAGCTCTGGGGCCAACGTCCTGACTTTC
TRBV5-1	many	TRBD1	TRBJ2-5	CASSNDRGETQYF	TGCGCCAGCAGCAATGACAGGGGTGAGACCCAGTACTTC
TRBV7-9	many	.	TRBJ1-2	CASSLPGRNYGYTF	TGTGCCAGCAGCTTACCGGGGAGGAACTATGGCTACACCTTC
TRBV5-1	many	TRBD1	TRBJ2-1	CASSPGQPYNEQFF	TGCGCCAGCAGCCCGGGACAGCCCTACAATGAGCAGTTCTTC
TRBV12-3/TRBV12-4	many	TRBD1	TRBJ2-1	CASSPQGVAYNEQFF	TGTGCCAGCAGTCCCCAGGGGGTAGCCTACAATGAGCAGTTCTTC
TRBV27	many	TRBD1	TRBJ1-4	CASSLRNRGGNEKLFF	TGTGCCAGCAGTCTGCGGAACAGGGGAGGGAATGAAAAACTGTTTTTT
TRBV10-3	many	.	TRBJ2-5	CAIRDDQETQYF	TGTGCCATCAGGGACGACCAAGAGACCCAGTACTTC
TRBV5-1	many	TRBD1	TRBJ1-1	CASRAQTGGDTEAFF	TGCGCCAGCAGGGCCCAGACAGGGGGGGACACTGAAGCTTTCTTT
TRBV11-2	many	.	TRBJ1-1	CASSLTGGTEAFF	TGTGCCAGCAGCTTAACGGGTGGCACTGAAGCTTTCTTT
TRBV12-3/TRBV12-4	many	TRBD2	TRBJ2-7	CASSLFGGGPYEQYF	TGTGCCAGCAGTTTATTCGGGGGGGGCCCCTACGAGCAGTACTTC
TRBV14	many	TRBD1	TRBJ2-1	CASTPLRDRAPYQFF	TGTGCCAGCACGCCACTGAGGGACAGGGCCCCGTATCAGTTCTTC
TRBV6-5	many	.	TRBJ1-2	CASRGPGDGYTF	TGTGCCAGCAGGGGGCCGGGCGATGGCTACACCTTC
TRBV11-2	many	.	TRBJ2-3	CASSLLGGPTDTQYF	TGTGCCAGCAGCTTATTAGGGGGGCCGACAGATACGCAGTATTTT
TRBV12-3/TRBV12-4	many	.	TRBJ2-7	CASALGGQSYEQYF	TGTGCCAGTGCTCTGGGTGGACAGTCCTACGAGCAGTACTTC